The rows below give T cell receptor beta chains drawn from one sample of a study of T cells in Graves' hyperthyroidism and ophthalmopathy. MiXCR, run by TCRdb on the multiplex PCR reads, gives a single entry per CDR3 protein. Here the sample spans roughly 170,000 distinct CDR3 sequences, about a sixth being singletons. Sequences were obtained from blood. The receptors shown here come from a woman in her forties or fifties with Graves' hyperthyroidism. Both conserved end residues are part of each CDR3. Each record gives: D gene, V gene, J gene, clone size, CDR3 DNA, CDR3 protein. A D gene is named only where the DNA matches it firmly. The listing skips clone size in some rows; elsewhere it reads once, few, many or a size class.

d_gene: .; v_gene: TRBV30; j_gene: TRBJ1-1; abundance: .; CDR3nt: TGTGCCTGGAGTGTAGGGAATGAAGCTTTCTTT; CDR3aa: CAWSVGNEAFF
d_gene: .; v_gene: TRBV6-1; j_gene: TRBJ2-3; abundance: .; CDR3nt: TGTGCCAGCAAACAACAGGGTAATCGGAGAACAGATACGCAGTATTTT; CDR3aa: CASKQQGNRRTDTQYF
d_gene: .; v_gene: TRBV7-7; j_gene: TRBJ2-2; abundance: .; CDR3nt: TGTGCTAGCAGAGGCCCAGACACGGCCGGGGGACTGTTTTTT; CDR3aa: CASRGPDTAGGLFF
d_gene: .; v_gene: TRBV7-2; j_gene: TRBJ1-2; abundance: many; CDR3nt: TGTGCCAGCAGCTTAGCGGGGGGTACAGCCTCTCTTGGCTCTGGCTACACCTTC; CDR3aa: CASSLAGGTASLGSGYTF
d_gene: TRBD1; v_gene: TRBV9; j_gene: TRBJ2-2; abundance: many; CDR3nt: TGTGCCAGCAGCCCCCAGACAGGGGACAACACCGGGGAGCTGTTTTTT; CDR3aa: CASSPQTGDNTGELFF
d_gene: TRBD1; v_gene: TRBV7-3; j_gene: TRBJ2-1; abundance: .; CDR3nt: TGTGCCAGCAGCTTAAAAGGGACAGGGGTCCCATACAATGAGCAGTTCTTC; CDR3aa: CASSLKGTGVPYNEQFF
d_gene: TRBD2; v_gene: TRBV4-1; j_gene: TRBJ2-1; abundance: many; CDR3nt: TGCGCCAGCAGCCAAGCGGAATGGCTGGGAGGGGCGGCTGAGCAGTTCTTC; CDR3aa: CASSQAEWLGGAAEQFF
d_gene: TRBD2; v_gene: TRBV6-1; j_gene: TRBJ2-5; abundance: many; CDR3nt: TGTGCCAGCAGTGAGGTAGCGGGGGGCGGGGAGACCCAGTACTTC; CDR3aa: CASSEVAGGGETQYF
d_gene: .; v_gene: TRBV12-3/TRBV12-4; j_gene: TRBJ1-2; abundance: many; CDR3nt: TGTGCCAGCAGTTCCCAGACAAGGGTGAATGGCTACACCTTC; CDR3aa: CASSSQTRVNGYTF
d_gene: .; v_gene: TRBV27; j_gene: TRBJ1-4; abundance: many; CDR3nt: TGTGCCAGCAGTTACGACAGCGAAGAAAAACTGTTTTTT; CDR3aa: CASSYDSEEKLFF
d_gene: .; v_gene: TRBV10-3; j_gene: TRBJ2-3; abundance: many; CDR3nt: TGTGCCATCAGCCCGGGACTTGACACAGATACGCAGTATTTT; CDR3aa: CAISPGLDTDTQYF
d_gene: TRBD1; v_gene: TRBV14; j_gene: TRBJ1-1; abundance: few; CDR3nt: TGTGCCAGCAGCCAAGATTGGGTGACAGGGGGTCTAAGTGAAGCTTTCTTT; CDR3aa: CASSQDWVTGGLSEAFF
d_gene: .; v_gene: TRBV20-1; j_gene: TRBJ2-3; abundance: .; CDR3nt: TGCAGCGCTAGAGATCGCCTGGTCCCTGGCACAGATACGCAGTATTTT; CDR3aa: CSARDRLVPGTDTQYF
d_gene: TRBD2; v_gene: TRBV24-1; j_gene: TRBJ2-1; abundance: .; CDR3nt: TGTGCCACCAGTGATTTGACCCCCCCAGAGGGTGCGGGGGGGTACAATGAGCAGTTCTTC; CDR3aa: CATSDLTPPEGAGGYNEQFF
d_gene: TRBD1; v_gene: TRBV25-1; j_gene: TRBJ2-4; abundance: many; CDR3nt: TGTGCCAGCAGACCTCGGACAGGGTTAAACATTCAGTACTTC; CDR3aa: CASRPRTGLNIQYF
d_gene: .; v_gene: TRBV15; j_gene: TRBJ2-7; abundance: many; CDR3nt: TGTGCCACCAGCAGAGTGGGGGACGTCAGCGAGCAGTACTTC; CDR3aa: CATSRVGDVSEQYF
d_gene: TRBD1; v_gene: TRBV6-5; j_gene: TRBJ2-7; abundance: .; CDR3nt: TGTGCCAGCAGTATACTCGGGACAGAAGGTTACGAGCAGTACTTC; CDR3aa: CASSILGTEGYEQYF
d_gene: .; v_gene: TRBV6-2/TRBV6-3; j_gene: TRBJ1-1; abundance: many; CDR3nt: TGTGCCAGCAGTTACCTGGGGAATGAAGCTTTCTTT; CDR3aa: CASSYLGNEAFF
d_gene: TRBD2; v_gene: TRBV11-2; j_gene: TRBJ2-3; abundance: .; CDR3nt: TGTGCCAGCAGCGTGACCCTCGGCGGGGGGCTCACAGATACGCAGTATTTT; CDR3aa: CASSVTLGGGLTDTQYF
d_gene: .; v_gene: TRBV27; j_gene: TRBJ2-7; abundance: many; CDR3nt: TGTGCCAGCAGTTTTCAGCCGAGCTCCTACGAGCAGTACTTC; CDR3aa: CASSFQPSSYEQYF
d_gene: TRBD2; v_gene: TRBV2; j_gene: TRBJ2-3; abundance: .; CDR3nt: TGTGCCAGCAACCGACTAGCGGGAGAAATCGCAGATACGCAGTATTTT; CDR3aa: CASNRLAGEIADTQYF
d_gene: .; v_gene: TRBV13; j_gene: TRBJ2-7; abundance: many; CDR3nt: TGTGCCAGCAGTTTGGACTATTCCTACGAGCAGTACTTC; CDR3aa: CASSLDYSYEQYF
d_gene: .; v_gene: TRBV6-1; j_gene: TRBJ2-7; abundance: many; CDR3nt: TGTGCCAGCACTCCCGGGTTTCTCCTCGGGGAGCAGTACTTC; CDR3aa: CASTPGFLLGEQYF
d_gene: TRBD2; v_gene: TRBV2; j_gene: TRBJ2-5; abundance: .; CDR3nt: TGTGCCAGCTCGGAAAGGACTAGCAAGGAGACCCAGTACTTC; CDR3aa: CASSERTSKETQYF
d_gene: TRBD1; v_gene: TRBV6-2/TRBV6-3; j_gene: TRBJ2-7; abundance: many; CDR3nt: TGTGCCAGCAACCTCCTGGGACAGTCGTACGAGCAGTACTTC; CDR3aa: CASNLLGQSYEQYF
d_gene: .; v_gene: TRBV28; j_gene: TRBJ2-1; abundance: few; CDR3nt: TGTGCCAGCAGTTCACTAGTAAAGGACAGCTACAATGAGCGGTTCTTC; CDR3aa: CASSSLVKDSYNERFF
d_gene: .; v_gene: TRBV2; j_gene: TRBJ1-2; abundance: many; CDR3nt: TGTGCCAGCAGTGAATTTAGGGGCCCCTATGGCTACACCTTC; CDR3aa: CASSEFRGPYGYTF
d_gene: .; v_gene: TRBV5-8; j_gene: TRBJ2-7; abundance: many; CDR3nt: TGTGCCAGCAGTTTAGGGGGGGGTGGCTACGAGCAGTACTTC; CDR3aa: CASSLGGGGYEQYF
d_gene: .; v_gene: TRBV6-1; j_gene: TRBJ2-6; abundance: few; CDR3nt: TGTGCCAGCAGGTTTCGGGTTTCTGGGGCCAACGTCCTGACTTTC; CDR3aa: CASRFRVSGANVLTF
d_gene: TRBD1; v_gene: TRBV5-1; j_gene: TRBJ1-1; abundance: .; CDR3nt: TGCGCCAGCAGCTTGGCTTCCGGGACAGGGAGAACTGAAGCTTTCTTT; CDR3aa: CASSLASGTGRTEAFF
d_gene: .; v_gene: TRBV12-3/TRBV12-4; j_gene: TRBJ1-2; abundance: many; CDR3nt: TGTGCCAGCACTCTGGGCTCTATAGGTGGCTACACCTTC; CDR3aa: CASTLGSIGGYTF
d_gene: TRBD1; v_gene: TRBV5-1; j_gene: TRBJ1-1; abundance: few; CDR3nt: TGCGCCAGCAGGCGACAGGGGGCTACGAACACTGAAGCTTCCTTT; CDR3aa: CASRRQGATNTEASF
d_gene: TRBD1; v_gene: TRBV7-2; j_gene: TRBJ1-1; abundance: many; CDR3nt: TGTGCCAGCAGCTTGAGGACAGGGAACCCTTTCTTT; CDR3aa: CASSLRTGNPFF
d_gene: TRBD1; v_gene: TRBV5-1; j_gene: TRBJ1-1; abundance: few; CDR3nt: TGCGCCAGCACCGAGGACAGGGGGAACACTGAAGCTTTCTTT; CDR3aa: CASTEDRGNTEAFF
d_gene: TRBD1; v_gene: TRBV19; j_gene: TRBJ2-7; abundance: many; CDR3nt: TGTGCCAGTTCCCCCGGGACAGGGGTCCTATTGGAGCAGTACTTC; CDR3aa: CASSPGTGVLLEQYF
d_gene: .; v_gene: TRBV28; j_gene: TRBJ2-3; abundance: .; CDR3nt: TGTGCCAGCAGTTCTCGGGGTCACACAGATACGCAGTATTTT; CDR3aa: CASSSRGHTDTQYF
d_gene: TRBD1; v_gene: TRBV18; j_gene: TRBJ1-1; abundance: .; CDR3nt: TGTGCCAGCTCATTTGACAGGGGTGACACTGAAGCTTTCTTT; CDR3aa: CASSFDRGDTEAFF
d_gene: TRBD2; v_gene: TRBV6-1; j_gene: TRBJ2-7; abundance: few; CDR3nt: TGTGCCAGCAGGAAAGCGGGAGGGCCCCTCGAGCAGTACTTC; CDR3aa: CASRKAGGPLEQYF
d_gene: TRBD1; v_gene: TRBV11-2; j_gene: TRBJ2-1; abundance: once; CDR3nt: TGTGCCAGCAGCCTAGATCAGGGGGCTTGGCATGAGCAGTTCTTC; CDR3aa: CASSLDQGAWHEQFF
d_gene: .; v_gene: TRBV5-4; j_gene: TRBJ2-2; abundance: .; CDR3nt: TGTGCCAGCAGGAAGGAGAGGGGAGCCAGCACCGGGGAGCTGTTTTTT; CDR3aa: CASRKERGASTGELFF
d_gene: .; v_gene: TRBV20-1; j_gene: TRBJ1-2; abundance: many; CDR3nt: TGCAGTGCTAGAGATAGGGTTGGTAGGAATGGCTACACCTTC; CDR3aa: CSARDRVGRNGYTF
d_gene: TRBD1; v_gene: TRBV7-2; j_gene: TRBJ1-4; abundance: many; CDR3nt: TGTGCCAGCAGCTTCGGGACAGGGGGATTTACTAATGAAAAACTGTTTTTT; CDR3aa: CASSFGTGGFTNEKLFF
d_gene: TRBD1; v_gene: TRBV27; j_gene: TRBJ2-7; abundance: many; CDR3nt: TGTGCCAGTGGGTGGGACAGCTCCTACGAGCAGTACTTC; CDR3aa: CASGWDSSYEQYF
d_gene: TRBD2; v_gene: TRBV18; j_gene: TRBJ2-3; abundance: few; CDR3nt: TGTGCCAGCTCACCACGGCTAGCGGGGGCTACAGATACGCAGTATTTT; CDR3aa: CASSPRLAGATDTQYF
d_gene: .; v_gene: TRBV19; j_gene: TRBJ2-1; abundance: many; CDR3nt: TGTGCCAGTAGTCCCTTATCCTACAATGAGCAGTTCTTC; CDR3aa: CASSPLSYNEQFF
d_gene: .; v_gene: TRBV19; j_gene: TRBJ1-1; abundance: many; CDR3nt: TGTGCCAGTAGTATAGGACAGTCCACTGAAGCTTTCTTT; CDR3aa: CASSIGQSTEAFF
d_gene: .; v_gene: TRBV20-1; j_gene: TRBJ1-1; abundance: few; CDR3nt: TGCAGTGCTTGGGGGCGGGGGAACACTGAAGCTTTCTTT; CDR3aa: CSAWGRGNTEAFF
d_gene: .; v_gene: TRBV4-3; j_gene: TRBJ2-7; abundance: few; CDR3nt: TGCGCCAGCAGCCAAGATATGGGGACGGCCTACGAGCAGTACTTC; CDR3aa: CASSQDMGTAYEQYF
d_gene: TRBD2; v_gene: TRBV2; j_gene: TRBJ2-5; abundance: many; CDR3nt: TGTGCCAGCAGTGCGGCGGGGGTGGGGGAGACCCAGTACTTC; CDR3aa: CASSAAGVGETQYF
d_gene: .; v_gene: TRBV5-1; j_gene: TRBJ2-1; abundance: many; CDR3nt: TGCGCCAGCAGCTTGGGGGATACGAATGAGCAGTTCTTC; CDR3aa: CASSLGDTNEQFF
d_gene: TRBD2; v_gene: TRBV20-1; j_gene: TRBJ2-2; abundance: few; CDR3nt: TGCAGTGCTACTCAGGCACTAGCGGGAGGCGGGGAGCTGTTTTTT; CDR3aa: CSATQALAGGGELFF
d_gene: .; v_gene: TRBV10-3; j_gene: TRBJ2-7; abundance: many; CDR3nt: TGTGCCATCAGTGAGTCAAACTACGAGCAGTACTTC; CDR3aa: CAISESNYEQYF